These 25 T cell receptor beta chains were all obtained from the same sample, sequenced in a study of neurological immune-mediated disorders. This sample's time point: longitudinal time-point 3. TCRdb called the 5' RACE reads again in MiXCR, with one record for every CDR3 protein. The sample includes approximately 45,000 distinct CDR3 sequences, about 14% of them seen just once. The sequenced material came from PBMCs. The source of these receptors is a man in his thirties or forties in good health.

This clonotype was seen many times. This sequence joins TRBV2 and TRBJ2-7, with 7 bases matching TRBD1. The CDR3 runs 14 residues. Germline V lookup: CDR1 SNHLY, CDR2 FYNNEI. J lost 0 bases, V lost 6 bases, and 5 bases had no gene match. The CDR3 DNA follows: TGTGCCAGCAGGACCGGGACAGTCTCCTACGAGCAGTACTTC. It translates to CASRTGTVSYEQYF.

V is TRBV20-1 and J is TRBJ1-2; the match to TRBD1 covers 12 bases. There are 14 residues in the CDR3. Germline values: CDR1 DFQATT, CDR2 SNEGSKA (reference sequence). CDR3 bases: TGCAGGGGGGGGACAGGGGGCGTTAACTATGGCTACACCTTC. It codes for CRGGTGGVNYGYTF.

This clonotype has a count of ten or more. This chain uses TRBV5-1 with TRBJ2-7; D remains unclear. The CDR3 contains 14 residues. Between the trimmed V and J ends, which lost 0 bases and 4 bases, there was a span of 11 bases. Looked up from germline, CDR1 is SGHRS and CDR2 is YFSETQ. The CDR3 sequence: CASSLEVQQYEQYF. CDR3 bases: TGCGCCAGCAGCTTGGAGGTACAACAATACGAGCAGTACTTC.

This clonotype was counted ten times or more. This chain connects TRBV29-1 to TRBJ1-1, with D hard to call. The V and J ends lost 4 bases and 3 bases respectively, with 9 bases between them. In germline, CDR1 is SQVTM, CDR2 ANQGSEA. The CDR3 covers 12 residues. CDR3 bases: TGCAGCGTTGCGGCGGCGGACACTGAAGCTTTCTTT. The encoded protein is CSVAAADTEAFF.

This clonotype came up many times. The chain carries TRBV29-1 and TRBJ2-1, with 12 bases fitting TRBD2. The CDR3 is made up of 14 amino acids. Germline CDR1 and CDR2: SQVTM and ANQGSEA. Trimming at V came to 6 bases and at J to 7 bases, leaving 7 bases not matched to a gene. The CDR3 is CSVGRTSGMNEQFF. As DNA, the CDR3 is TGCAGCGTGGGCCGGACTAGCGGGATGAATGAGCAGTTCTTC.

The chain is built from TRBV20-1 and TRBJ2-5, with D perhaps TRBD1 (5 bases). This CDR3 region has 15 residues. CDR1 DFQATT and CDR2 SNEGSKA come from the germline V gene (reference sequence). Deletions cut 5 bases from V and 2 bases from J, with 18 bases between. The CDR3 DNA is TGCAGTGCTGAACACCGTGACAGTGGGCAAGAGACCCAGTACTTC. Amino acids: CSAEHRDSGQETQYF.

The chain couples TRBV12-3 or TRBV12-4 to TRBJ2-3; 10 bases match TRBD2. The length of the CDR3 is 16 residues. After removal of 5 bases from V and 0 bases from J, the junction contained 5 bases not matched to a gene. This chain's CDR3 is CASSGGLARSTDTQYF. The CDR3 DNA reads TGTGCCAGCAGTGGGGGACTAGCGCGAAGCACAGATACGCAGTATTTT.

This clonotype was seen many times. DNA for the CDR3: TGTGCCAGCAGTTTTAGCGGGGCCGGGGAGCTGTTTTTT. Amino acid sequence: CASSFSGAGELFF. V usage is TRBV2 and J usage is TRBJ2-2, with TRBD2 matching over 8 bases. The CDR3 length is 13 residues. V trimming: 5 bases; J trimming: 6 bases; junction bases outside the gene matches: 2. Germline CDR1 SNHLY, CDR2 FYNNEI.

This clonotype was counted at least ten times. The chain carries TRBV7-6 and TRBJ1-3; 7 nucleotides agree with TRBD1. The length of the CDR3 is 13 residues. Trimming cost V 0 bases and J 8 bases; bases outside gene matches: 1. Looked up from germline, CDR1 is SGHVS and CDR2 is FNYEAQ. CDR3 sequence (DNA): TGTGCCAGCAGCTTAGCTACAGGGGACACCATATATTTT. Translated, it gives CASSLATGDTIYF.

This clonotype was seen only a few times. The rearrangement joins TRBV11-2 to TRBJ1-3; D is uncertain. V was cut by 5 bases and J by 2 bases, with 13 bases left in between. The CDR3 loop spans 15 amino acids. Germline V gene data show CDR1 as SGHAT and CDR2 as FQNNGV. The CDR3 nucleotides are TGTGCCAGCAGCCCAATGCCGGGGACTGGAAACACCATATATTTT. This sequence encodes CASSPMPGTGNTIYF.

This clonotype was observed at least ten times. The V call is TRBV6-1, the J call TRBJ2-7; D not certain. Trimming cost V 3 bases and J 3 bases, with 6 bases left between them. Germline V CDR1 and CDR2: MNHNS, SASEGT. This CDR3 is 12 amino acids long. The CDR3 DNA follows: TGTGCCAGCAGTGACTTTATCTACGAGCAGTACTTC. Protein sequence: CASSDFIYEQYF.

This clonotype showed up just a few times. The rearrangement uses TRBV6-1 and TRBJ2-4; no definite D call. V was shortened by 6 bases and J by 1 base, with 13 bases between the two germline ends. CDR1 and CDR2 (germline): MNHNS, SASEGT. The CDR3 contains 15 residues. The CDR3 region has the DNA TGTGCCAGCAGCCTTGATACCCGGGCCAAAAACATTCAGTACTTC. Residues: CASSLDTRAKNIQYF.

This clonotype came up many times. The rearrangement joins TRBV7-2 to TRBJ2-7, with 7 bases aligning to TRBD1. The CDR3 length is 11 residues. CDR1 is SGHTA, CDR2 FQGNSA, per germline. V gave up 4 bases and J gave up 12 bases; unmatched junction bases: 6. The CDR3 coding sequence is TGTGCCAGCAGCTCCGGACAGGCGACGTACTTC. As protein: CASSSGQATYF.

This clonotype was observed many times. CDR3 amino acids: CASSSGTETRSPLHF. In DNA form, the CDR3 reads TGTGCCAGCAGTTCCGGGACAGAAACGAGGTCACCCCTCCACTTT. The V gene is TRBV6-6, the J gene TRBJ1-6, with TRBD1 identical over 7 bases. Germline-derived CDR1 and CDR2 are MNHNY and SVGAGI (reference sequence). This CDR3 spans 15 amino acids. J gave up 10 bases and V 4 bases, and 10 bases lay outside the gene matches.

This clonotype came up many times. The chain joins TRBV12-5 to TRBJ2-2, with TRBD1 identical over 8 bases. V dropped 0 bases and J dropped 8; count of bases not matched to a gene: 8. The germline V gene encodes CDR1 LGHNT and CDR2 FRNRAP. The CDR3 is made up of 16 amino acids. DNA of the CDR3: TGTGCTAGTGGTTTGGTACTAGGACAGGGAGTAGGGGAGCTGTTTTTT. Protein: CASGLVLGQGVGELFF. Using reference TRBV12-5 and TRBJ2-2 for the parts outside the CDR3, the full variable domain is DARVTQTPRHKVTEMGQEVTMRCQPILGHNTVFWYRQTMMQGLELLAYFRNRAPLDDSGMPKDRFSAEMPDATLATLKIQPSEPRDSAVYFCASGLVLGQGVGELFFGEGSRLTVL.

This clonotype was counted ten times or more. The gene calls are TRBV6-6 and TRBJ2-2; D not certain. Germline assignment: CDR1 MNHNY and CDR2 SVGAGI (reference sequence). V was pared by 6 bases and J by 2 bases, with 13 bases between. This CDR3 region has 15 residues. DNA for the CDR3: TGTGCCAGCAGGGCCCTGACGGGTAACACCGGGGAGCTGTTTTTT. It specifies CASRALTGNTGELFF.

This clonotype has a count of ten or more. The CDR3 loop is CASSPDRDYGYTF. The CDR3 DNA sequence: TGTGCCAGCAGCCCGGACAGGGATTATGGCTACACCTTC. This chain links TRBV11-2 with TRBJ1-2; 8 bases align to TRBD1. The J segment lost 5 bases and the V segment lost 5 bases, leaving 4 bases of the junction unmatched. This CDR3 is 13 amino acids long. Germline CDR1 and CDR2: SGHAT and FQNNGV.

On this clonotype: Its ends do not fully match the called genes, so a read error is possible. The chain has TRBV7-8 and TRBJ2-1; D not resolved. The germline CDR1 and CDR2 sequences are SGHVS and FQNEAQ. CDR3 length: 11 residues. The CDR3 DNA is TGTGCCATCAGCTTAGTTGGGGAGCAGTTCTTC. It translates to CAISLVGEQFF.

This clonotype was seen at least ten times. The gene calls are TRBV27 and TRBJ2-5; 7 bases align to TRBD1. CDR1 and CDR2 from the germline V gene are MNHEY and SMNVEV (reference sequence). This CDR3 region has 13 residues. V trimming: 9 bases; J trimming: 4 bases; junction bases outside the gene matches: 8. The CDR3 bases are TGTGCCAGTCTCGACTCAGGGGGAGAGACCCAGTACTTC. Translation gives CASLDSGGETQYF.

This clonotype was observed at least ten times. This chain connects TRBV20-1 to TRBJ2-5; 7 bases agree with TRBD2. This CDR3 spans 13 amino acids. Germline lookup yields CDR1 DFQATT and CDR2 SNEGSKA (reference sequence). The V gene end was trimmed by 6 bases and the J gene end by 4 bases; junction bases not matched to a gene: 8. CDR3 in DNA: TGCAGTGCCCCAATGGGGGGGTCAGAGACCCAGTACTTC. It yields the protein CSAPMGGSETQYF.

There are many counts of this clonotype. The rearrangement links TRBV7-2 to TRBJ1-1; D is uncertain. The CDR3 spans 13 residues. CDR1 and CDR2 (germline): SGHTA, FQGNSA. The V and J ends lost 4 bases and 7 bases respectively, with 13 bases between them. Written as DNA, the CDR3 is TGTGCCAGCAGCTCCGGTTGGAGCGGTGAAGCTTTCTTT. The encoded protein is CASSSGWSGEAFF.

At least ten counts were recorded for this clonotype. This chain's CDR3 is CASTPGSYSGNTIYF. The CDR3 DNA sequence: TGTGCCAGCACCCCGGGGAGTTACTCTGGAAACACCATATATTTT. The chain is built from TRBV7-2 and TRBJ1-3; D unresolved. This CDR3 has 15 residues. From germline, CDR1 is SGHTA and CDR2 FQGNSA. Trimming shortened V by 7 bases and J by 0 bases, and 13 bases separated the two germline ends. Full variable domain (rest looked up from reference TRBV7-2 and TRBJ1-3): GAGVSQSPSNKVTEKGKDVELRCDPISGHTALYWYRQSLGQGLEFLIYFQGNSAPDKSGLPSDRFSAERTGGSVSTLTIQRTQQEDSAVYLCASTPGSYSGNTIYFGEGSWLTVV.

The chain links TRBV18 to TRBJ2-7; TRBD1 matches 8 bases. This CDR3 spans 15 amino acids. The junction had 7 bases not matched to a gene; V was cut back by 4 bases and J by 2 bases. Looked up from germline, CDR1 is KGHSH and CDR2 is LQKENI. The CDR3, as DNA: TGTGCCAGCTCACGGTCCGGGACAGGAACCTACGAGCAGTACTTC. The encoded protein is CASSRSGTGTYEQYF. The full variable domain, completed using reference TRBV18 and TRBJ2-7, is NAGVMQNPRHLVRRRGQEARLRCSPMKGHSHVYWYRQLPEEGLKFMVYLQKENIIDESGMPKERFSAEFPKEGPSILRIQQVVRGDSAAYFCASSRSGTGTYEQYFGPGTRLTVT.

This clonotype was found many times. The chain recombines TRBV27 with TRBJ2-7; D call uncertain. Germline values: CDR1 MNHEY, CDR2 SMNVEV (reference sequence). Trimming removed 3 bases from V and 7 bases from J, with 13 bases in between. This CDR3 is built from 13 residues. The CDR3 loop is CASSLAPRVEQYF. In nucleotides, the CDR3 is TGTGCCAGCAGTTTGGCCCCCCGGGTTGAGCAGTACTTC.

Ten or more counts support this clonotype. The genes are TRBV27 and TRBJ2-7; perhaps TRBD2 as D (6 bases). The CDR3 has 13 residues. Germline CDR1 MNHEY, CDR2 SMNVEV (reference sequence). Trimming stripped 2 bases from V and 6 bases from J, with 11 bases between. CDR3 residues: CASSLRQGGEQYF. In DNA form, the CDR3 reads TGTGCCAGCAGTTTACGGCAGGGAGGCGAGCAGTACTTC.